One and the same sample provided the 10 T cell receptor beta chains below, sequenced in a study of vaccination effects on CD4 cells after COVID-19. Their target antigens are unknown. TCRdb keeps only in-frame clones here, not all; method: immunoSEQ multiplex PCR. The sample contains over 25,000 clones, 70% to 80% of which appear only once. Under the ViraFEST assay, PBMC were stimulated with viral peptide pools so that antigen-specific CD4+ T cells expanded. Sequencing was performed afterwards. CD4+ T cells were isolated after around ten days of culture. Recipients of the vaccine had no prior SARS-CoV-2 infection and negative nucleocapsid antibodies. The specimen was CD4+ T cells from PBMCs cultured with SARS-CoV-2 spike peptides, collected before COVID-19 vaccination. The source is a human donor who received a COVID-19 vaccine.

This clone was observed once. The chain couples TRBV19 to TRBJ2-5; tentative D call: TRBD2 (7 bases). CDR3 length equals 15 residues. Germline V gives CDR1 LNHDA, CDR2 SQIVND (reference sequence). Trimming took 4 bases from V and 5 from J, leaving 17 bases between them. CDR3 bases: TGTGCCAGTAGTAAACGTGGGGGGGCCGAGGAGACCCAGTACTTC. The encoded protein is CASSKRGGAEETQYF.

The V and J genes are TRBV7-9 and TRBJ1-4, with TRBD1 identical over 8 bases. Germline loops: CDR1 SEHNR, CDR2 FQNEAQ (reference sequence). This CDR3 is built from 15 residues. The ends lost 4 bases at V and 5 bases at J; junction bases unmatched: 6. In DNA, the CDR3 is TGTGCCAGCAGCTCCTGGACAGGGAAAAATGAAAAACTGTTTTTT. It yields the protein CASSSWTGKNEKLFF.

CDR3 in amino acids: CASSHEGQSNTEAFF. The CDR3 nucleotides read TGCGCCAGCAGCCACGAGGGACAGTCGAACACTGAAGCTTTCTTT. The chain employs TRBV4-3 and TRBJ1-1; TRBD1 aligns across 7 bases. J lost 1 base, V lost 3 bases, and 5 bases had no gene match. This CDR3 has 15 amino acids. CDR1 and CDR2 from the germline V gene are LGHNA and YSLEER.

This clone has just one count. The CDR3 reads CASTLIPDRLSRDQPNQPQHF. The CDR3, as DNA: TGTGCCAGCACCTTAATCCCCGACAGGCTGTCACGGGACCAACCCAATCAGCCCCAGCATTTT. V is TRBV4-2 and J is TRBJ1-5, with a weak D call TRBD1 (6 bases). V was trimmed by 7 bases and J by 3 bases, leaving 34 bases between them. CDR3 size: 21 residues. Looked up from germline, CDR1 is LGHNA and CDR2 is YNFKEQ.

The chain combines TRBV24-1 with TRBJ2-1; 13 bases agree with TRBD2. CDR1 and CDR2 from the germline V gene are KGHDR and SFDVKD. V lost 1 base, J lost 10 bases, and 3 bases stayed unmatched. The CDR3 spans 15 residues. CDR3 residues: CATSDFGLAGAEQFF. The CDR3 nucleotides are TGTGCCACCAGTGATTTTGGACTAGCGGGAGCGGAGCAGTTCTTC.

Here the CDR3 reads CASSPRQGTEKLFF. CDR3 DNA sequence: TGTGCCAGCAGCCCTCGACAGGGGACTGAAAAACTGTTTTTT. The chain couples TRBV7-2 to TRBJ1-4, with 8 bases matching TRBD1. Per germline, CDR1 SGHTA and CDR2 FQGNSA. J gave up 7 bases and V 5 bases, and 6 bases lay outside the gene matches. The CDR3 is 14 amino acids.

The chain has TRBV4-1 and TRBJ1-5, with a weak D call TRBD1 (5 bases). The CDR3 contains 16 residues. CDR1 and CDR2 from the germline V gene are MGHRA and YSYEKL. With 4 bases removed from V and 3 bases from J, the gap between germline ends came to 16 bases. Here the CDR3 reads CASSPRTDGANQPQHF. In DNA, the CDR3 is TGCGCCAGCAGCCCCCGTACTGATGGGGCCAATCAGCCCCAGCATTTT.

The chain links TRBV18 to TRBJ2-7, with D perhaps matching TRBD2 (6 bases). The CDR3 is made up of 15 amino acids. V was shortened by 3 bases and J by 2 bases, with 14 bases between the two germline ends. Germline V lookup: CDR1 KGHSH, CDR2 LQKENI. The CDR3 sequence: CASSPGGVWTYEQYF. The CDR3 bases are TGTGCCAGCTCACCGGGGGGAGTCTGGACCTACGAGCAGTACTTC.

V and J are TRBV11-2 and TRBJ1-1, with no clear D. The CDR3 totals 16 residues. The ends were cut back, 3 bases at V and 5 bases at J, with 19 bases in the middle. Germline V gene data show CDR1 as SGHAT and CDR2 as FQNNGV. DNA of the CDR3: TGTGCCAGCAGCTTGCCTGAGTTGGTTCCGAGGACTGAAGCTTTCTTT. Its translation is CASSLPELVPRTEAFF.

The chain joins TRBV15 to TRBJ1-1; unclear D gene. The germline gives CDR1 LNHNV, CDR2 YYDKDF (reference sequence). With 1 base removed from V and 8 bases from J, the gap between germline ends came to 11 bases. The CDR3 runs 13 residues. CDR3 sequence reads: CATSRGAALEAFF. As DNA, the CDR3 is TGTGCCACCAGCAGAGGGGCGGCCTTGGAAGCTTTCTTT.